The 17 T cell receptor beta chains reported below all come from one sample, sequenced in a study of blood T cell repertoires in COVID-19 (dated by TCRdb to the early 2020s). Library creation used the immunoSEQ multiplex PCR assay. TCRdb holds this immuneACCESS table with in-frame rearrangements only. Some clones are missing; in checked studies, unresolved V genes explain under half, and the rest has no known cause. For this sample there are over 350,000 clones; roughly 88% appear just once. The biggest ten clones account for almost 1.5% of the sample. Sequenced: peripheral blood. Source of these receptors: a woman between 25 and 40 years old with active or convalescent COVID-19.

The gene calls are TRBV6-5 and TRBJ2-3, with 11 nucleotides matching TRBD2. Germline CDR1 MNHEY, CDR2 SVGAGI. Trimming removed 2 bases from V and 1 base from J; junction bases left unmatched: 2. This CDR3 spans 16 amino acids. CDR3 in DNA: TGTGCCAGCAGTTACCAACTAGCGGGGGGCACAGATACGCAGTATTTT. It codes for CASSYQLAGGTDTQYF.

The V and J genes are TRBV10-1 and TRBJ2-3; 14 nucleotides match TRBD2. Trimming cost V 7 bases and J 5 bases; bases outside gene matches: 8. The CDR3 is 16 residues long. Germline V gene data show CDR1 as WNHNN and CDR2 as SYGVQD (reference sequence). The CDR3 loop is CASNSGLAGEVDTQYF. The DNA for the CDR3 is TGCGCCAGCAATTCGGGACTAGCGGGAGAGGTAGATACGCAGTATTTT.

This clone was recorded a few times. The chain recombines TRBV19 with TRBJ1-5; 11 positions agree with TRBD1. The V gene's germline CDR1 is LNHDA and CDR2 SQIVND (reference sequence). Losses at the gene ends were 10 bases for V and 1 base for J; bases not matched to a gene: 6. CDR3 length: 15 residues. CDR3 loop: CATRTGGKSNQPQHF. The CDR3 nucleotides read TGTGCCACCCGGACAGGGGGCAAGAGCAATCAGCCCCAGCATTTT. The full variable domain, completed using reference TRBV19 and TRBJ1-5, is DGGITQSPKYLFRKEGQNVTLSCEQNLNHDAMYWYRQDPGQGLRLIYYSQIVNDFQKGDIAEGYSVSREKKESFPLTVTSAQKNPTAFYLCATRTGGKSNQPQHFGDGTRLSIL.

V and J are TRBV6-5 and TRBJ1-6; 7 bases fit TRBD1. V shed 2 bases and J 9 bases; nucleotides not matched to a gene: 7. Germline-derived CDR1 and CDR2 are MNHEY and SVGAGI. CDR3 length equals 15 residues. The CDR3 sequence is CASSYGRQGGSPLHF. DNA for the CDR3: TGTGCCAGCAGTTACGGGAGACAGGGCGGTTCACCCCTCCACTTT.

The rearrangement uses TRBV6-5 and TRBJ1-4; the match to TRBD1 covers 7 bases. V lost 7 bases and J lost 0; bases outside the gene matches: 5. The CDR3 extends over 15 amino acids. Germline values: CDR1 MNHEY, CDR2 SVGAGI. For the CDR3, the DNA is TGTGCCAGCACTACAGGGGTCCCAACTAATGAAAAACTGTTTTTT. It yields the protein CASTTGVPTNEKLFF.

The chain recombines TRBV6-5 with TRBJ1-1; 8 bases line up with TRBD1. The ends lost 8 bases at V and 4 bases at J; junction bases unmatched: 12. From germline, CDR1 is MNHEY and CDR2 SVGAGI. The CDR3 length is 15 residues. CDR3 residues: CASYTRQGWGTEAFF. CDR3 in DNA: TGTGCCAGCTATACCAGACAGGGGTGGGGCACTGAAGCTTTCTTT.

This clone was observed a handful of times. The rearrangement links TRBV29-1 to TRBJ2-1; TRBD2 matches at 11 bases. CDR1 is SQVTM, CDR2 ANQGSEA, per germline. The CDR3 covers 15 residues. Germline trimming cut 6 bases from V and 4 bases from J; bases unmatched to any gene: 8. CDR3 nucleotides: TGCAGCGTGGCCTTTAGCGGGGGGGTTTACAATGAGCAGTTCTTC. Protein sequence: CSVAFSGGVYNEQFF.

This chain uses TRBV7-2 with TRBJ1-1, with 7 bases that match TRBD1. This CDR3 spans 15 amino acids. The ends lost 4 bases at V and 0 bases at J; junction bases unmatched: 5. Germline-derived CDR1 and CDR2 are SGHTA and FQGNSA. The CDR3 region is CASSSGQLMNTEAFF. The CDR3 nucleotides are TGTGCCAGCAGCTCGGGACAGCTCATGAACACTGAAGCTTTCTTT.

This chain connects TRBV4-2 to TRBJ2-5; D perhaps matches TRBD2 (5 bases). Trimming shortened V by 1 base and J by 5 bases, and 17 bases separated the two germline ends. This CDR3 has 16 residues. In germline, CDR1 is LGHNA, CDR2 YNFKEQ. The CDR3 region has the DNA TGTGCCAGCAGCCAAGGGACTCCACTGAATGGGGAGACCCAGTACTTC. Its protein is CASSQGTPLNGETQYF.

J is TRBJ1-2 and V is TRBV29-1; tentative D call: TRBD1 (5 bases). This CDR3 is 14 amino acids long. Germline V gives CDR1 SQVTM, CDR2 ANQGSEA. The germline V and J ends were trimmed by 5 bases and 4 bases, with 17 bases remaining between them. The CDR3 here is CSVPKLDRAYGYTF. In DNA, the CDR3 is TGCAGCGTTCCTAAATTAGACAGAGCCTATGGCTACACCTTC.

This clone occurred once. The CDR3 sequence: CASSLGDRATYEQYF. The CDR3 DNA sequence: TGTGCCAGCAGCTTAGGGGACAGGGCTACCTACGAGCAGTACTTC. This chain uses TRBV7-4 with TRBJ2-7, with 9 nucleotides matching TRBD1. J gave up 2 bases and V 1 base, and 3 bases lay outside the gene matches. The CDR3 has 15 residues. CDR1 and CDR2 from the germline V gene are SGHVT and SQSDAQ.

The chain combines TRBV6-5 with TRBJ2-2; D is uncertain. Germline CDR1 reads MNHEY; CDR2 reads SVGAGI. The CDR3 covers 15 residues. V was cut by 0 bases and J by 1 base, with 6 bases left in between. CDR3 in DNA: TGTGCCAGCAGTTACTCGCCAGGGAACACCGGGGAGCTGTTTTTT. Translated: CASSYSPGNTGELFF.

This clone was detected a few times. The V gene is TRBV7-9, the J gene TRBJ1-1; D is perhaps TRBD1 (5 bases). The CDR3 has 15 amino acids. Germline CDR1 reads SEHNR; CDR2 reads FQNEAQ (reference sequence). V lost 5 bases and J 4 bases, leaving 17 bases between the germline ends. The CDR3 DNA reads as TGTGCCAGCAGCGGGCCCTTGGGGCCAAGCACTGAAGCTTTCTTT. Residues: CASSGPLGPSTEAFF.

The chain is built from TRBV4-1 and TRBJ1-1; D uncertain. CDR3 length: 14 residues. In germline, CDR1 is MGHRA, CDR2 YSYEKL. V was shortened by 0 bases and J by 4 bases, with 9 bases between the two germline ends. CDR3 residues: CASSQDSGVTEAFF. The CDR3 region has the DNA TGCGCCAGCAGCCAAGATAGCGGAGTCACTGAAGCTTTCTTT.

This chain uses TRBV19 with TRBJ1-5; D gene unclear. Germline V gene lookup returns CDR1 LNHDA and CDR2 SQIVND (reference sequence). The CDR3 spans 12 residues. Trimming stripped 1 base from V and 10 bases from J, with 8 bases between. CDR3 region: CASSIGSSPQHF. The DNA for the CDR3 is TGTGCCAGTAGTATAGGTTCCTCCCCCCAGCATTTT. The entire variable domain, with the rest obtained from reference TRBV19 and TRBJ1-5, is as follows: DGGITQSPKYLFRKEGQNVTLSCEQNLNHDAMYWYRQDPGQGLRLIYYSQIVNDFQKGDIAEGYSVSREKKESFPLTVTSAQKNPTAFYLCASSIGSSPQHFGDGTRLSIL.

This clone was observed a handful of times. V is TRBV5-4 and J is TRBJ2-7; D perhaps matches TRBD2 (6 bases). CDR1 SGHNT and CDR2 YYREEE come from the germline V gene (reference sequence). The CDR3 has 13 amino acids. V was cut by 9 bases and J by 2 bases, with 15 bases left in between. The CDR3 coding sequence is TGTGCCATCAACGGGGGTGCGACCTACGAGCAGTACTTC. Amino acid sequence: CAINGGATYEQYF. The variable domain in full, completed from reference TRBV5-4 and TRBJ2-7, reads ETGVTQSPTHLIKTRGQQVTLRCSSQSGHNTVSWYQQALGQGPQFIFQYYREEENGRGNFPPRFSGLQFPNYSSELNVNALELDDSALYLCAINGGATYEQYFGPGTRLTVT.

This clone was seen a few times. This chain connects TRBV2 to TRBJ2-1; 11 nucleotides line up with TRBD2. Germline V gene data show CDR1 as SNHLY and CDR2 as FYNNEI. This CDR3 spans 18 amino acids. V shed 1 base, J shed 10 bases, and the junction held 15 bases outside the gene matches. The CDR3 sequence: CASSEEMAGTSGPSEQFF. The CDR3 DNA sequence: TGTGCCAGCAGTGAAGAGATGGCGGGGACTAGCGGCCCCAGCGAGCAGTTCTTC.